This TCR beta chain was captured in a study of T-cell reconstitution after alpha-beta-depleted transplantation in children. Study outcomes and limitations: Recipient T cells and thymic progenitors that survived gave rise to the high TCRbeta diversity observed at day 60 in some patients. Most T-cell counts and diversity one year after the transplant came from T cells that were newly produced. Reportedly, only several hundred clones from non-depleted graft cells drove alpha-beta T-cell counts at about two months.

The TCRbeta library incorporated unique molecular identifiers. TCRdb analysed the PCR reads with MiXCR anew, one entry per CDR3 protein. The sample has approximately 89,000 distinct CDR3 sequences, 15% to 19% seen once; the top ten hold roughly a fifth. A note on this clonotype: Its specificity is unknown.

V lost 2 bases and J 3 bases, leaving 7 bases between the germline ends. The CDR3 length is 13 residues. Per the germline V gene, CDR1 is SNHLY and CDR2 is FYNNEI. V gene TRBV2 combines with J gene TRBJ1-2; TRBD1 is a possible D gene (5 bases). This clonotype originated in a male patient aged 2 to 10 who had a stem cell transplant for acute lymphoblastic leukemia, so the T cells may come from the graft donor. The sequencing used PBMCs, mostly from graft donor cells, collected 180 days after TCRalphabeta/CD19-depleted stem cell transplant. CDR3 in DNA: TGTGCCAGCAGTGAAAGGGGTGACTATGGCTACACCTTC. This translates into CASSERGDYGYTF.